These T cell receptor beta chains were read from a single sample in a study of cytotoxic CD8 clonotypes in ibrutinib-treated CLL. Sequenced by immunoSEQ multiplex PCR; TCRdb stores in-frame clones only, minus some. The sample yields approximately 92,000 clones, approximately 77% seen once. Sequences were derived from PBMCs, sampled after 24 months of ibrutinib treatment. The receptors were gathered from a human donor with chronic lymphocytic leukemia. Both conserved end residues are part of each CDR3. A D gene is named only where the DNA matches it firmly. The size of a clone is reported for some rows only, either as once, few or many, or as a class for expanded clones.

v_gene	j_gene	d_gene	abundance	CDR3aa	CDR3nt
TRBV27	TRBJ1-2	.	.	CASSFGGRGYGYTF	TGTGCCAGCAGTTTTGGGGGAAGGGGGTATGGCTACACCTTC
TRBV15	TRBJ1-6	TRBD1	.	CATSRDRSNSPLHF	TGTGCCACCAGCAGGGACAGGAGCAATTCACCCCTCCACTTT
TRBV6-1	TRBJ1-6	.	.	CASSEAIGSGGSPLHF	TGTGCCAGCAGTGAAGCGATCGGCTCCGGTGGCTCACCCCTCCACTTT
TRBV15	TRBJ2-7	.	once	CATSRFDSSSYEQYF	TGTGCCACCAGCAGGTTTGACTCCAGCTCCTACGAGCAGTACTTC
TRBV29-1	TRBJ1-1	.	.	CSVVGGAVMNTEAFF	TGCAGCGTTGTTGGGGGAGCGGTCATGAACACTGAAGCTTTCTTT
TRBV12-5	TRBJ2-5	.	.	CASGLGHQETQYF	TGTGCTAGTGGTTTGGGCCATCAAGAGACCCAGTACTTC
TRBV29-1	TRBJ2-3	.	.	CNVVGEETQYF	TGCAACGTTGTGGGGGAGGAAACGCAGTATTTT
TRBV2	TRBJ2-7	.	.	CASSGPFGYEQYF	TGTGCCAGCAGTGGTCCATTCGGATACGAGCAGTACTTC
TRBV4-2	TRBJ2-7	.	.	CASRPFEDSDEQYF	TGTGCCAGCCGCCCTTTTGAGGACAGTGACGAGCAGTACTTC
TRBV25-1	TRBJ2-7	.	.	CASSEGGTLPYEQYF	TGTGCCAGCAGTGAAGGGGGGACACTTCCGTACGAGCAGTACTTC
TRBV11-2	TRBJ1-2	TRBD1	.	CASSFDRGSGYTF	TGTGCCAGCAGCTTTGACAGGGGTAGTGGCTACACCTTC
TRBV5-6	TRBJ1-2	.	.	CASSIGPSGYTF	TGTGCCAGCAGCATCGGTCCGTCTGGCTACACCTTC
TRBV7-9	TRBJ2-1	TRBD2	few	CASSGRLAGNNEQFF	TGTGCCAGCAGCGGGAGGCTAGCGGGGAACAATGAGCAGTTCTTC
TRBV6-6	TRBJ2-4	.	.	CASTEGQGKNIQYF	TGTGCCAGCACCGAGGGGCAGGGCAAAAACATTCAGTACTTC
TRBV27	TRBJ2-5	.	.	CASSPYITGLETQYF	TGTGCCAGCAGTCCCTATATTACAGGGTTGGAGACCCAGTACTTC
TRBV9	TRBJ1-2	.	many	CASRDGNYGYTF	TGTGCCAGCAGGGACGGAAACTATGGCTACACCTTC
TRBV18	TRBJ2-5	.	.	CASSPQSDQETQYF	TGTGCCAGCTCACCACAAAGCGACCAAGAGACCCAGTACTTC
TRBV4-1	TRBJ2-7	.	.	CASSQGHGSSYEQYF	TGCGCCAGCAGCCAAGGACACGGGAGCTCCTACGAGCAGTACTTC
TRBV29-1	TRBJ2-1	TRBD2	.	CSVERTSGRAGEQFF	TGCAGCGTTGAACGTACTAGCGGGAGGGCTGGGGAGCAGTTCTTC
TRBV5-4	TRBJ2-7	TRBD2	.	CASSGGTSGSLSEQYF	TGTGCCAGCAGCGGAGGTACTAGCGGGAGTTTGAGCGAGCAGTACTTC
TRBV5-1	TRBJ1-5	TRBD1	.	CASSLGTGLDQPQHF	TGCGCCAGCAGCTTGGGGACAGGGTTGGATCAGCCCCAGCATTTT
TRBV14	TRBJ1-2	.	.	CASSQARWHGYTF	TGTGCCAGCAGCCAAGCCCGGTGGCATGGCTACACCTTC
TRBV19	TRBJ1-4	TRBD1	.	CASSMRQGNEKLFF	TGTGCCAGTAGTATGAGACAGGGAAATGAAAAACTGTTTTTT
TRBV29-1	TRBJ1-1	.	.	CSVVGGTETFF	TGCAGCGTTGTCGGGGGGACTGAAACTTTCTTT
TRBV19	TRBJ2-1	TRBD2	.	CASSTLAGGPEDEQFF	TGTGCCAGTAGTACTTTAGCGGGAGGGCCGGAGGATGAGCAGTTCTTC
TRBV6-5	TRBJ1-4	TRBD1	.	CASSYGTGTTNEKLFF	TGTGCCAGCAGTTACGGGACAGGGACAACTAATGAAAAACTGTTTTTT
TRBV19	TRBJ2-5	.	.	CASSNGHLNILKETQYF	TGTGCCAGTAGTAATGGACACCTAAACATACTAAAAGAGACCCAGTACTTC
TRBV5-1	TRBJ2-3	.	.	CASSLAGVSDTQYF	TGCGCCAGCAGCTTGGCAGGGGTTTCAGATACGCAGTATTTT
TRBV19	TRBJ2-5	TRBD2	.	CASSYVAGPQKTQYF	TGTGCCAGTAGTTATGTAGCGGGGCCCCAGAAGACCCAGTACTTC
TRBV9	TRBJ2-5	.	.	CASSGGAGLGTQYF	TGTGCCAGCAGTGGCGGGGCGGGACTCGGGACCCAGTACTTC
TRBV7-2	TRBJ2-7	TRBD1	.	CASSGRDRGDYEQYF	TGTGCCAGCAGCGGCCGGGACAGGGGGGACTACGAGCAGTACTTC
TRBV19	TRBJ2-3	TRBD2	.	CASSIRAGGSTDTQYF	TGTGCCAGTAGTATTCGAGCGGGAGGTAGCACAGATACGCAGTATTTT
TRBV28	TRBJ1-4	TRBD1	.	CASSPGQGGEKLFF	TGTGCCAGCAGTCCGGGACAGGGGGGCGAAAAACTGTTTTTT
TRBV7-8	TRBJ2-7	.	.	CASSPGGAGGSYEQYF	TGTGCCAGCAGCCCGGGCGGGGCAGGGGGCTCCTACGAGCAGTACTTC
TRBV7-9	TRBJ2-6	.	.	CASSYPGVSGANVLTF	TGTGCCAGCAGTTACCCAGGGGTCTCAGGGGCCAACGTCCTGACTTTC
TRBV5-6	TRBJ1-2	.	few	CASSLGQAIYGYTF	TGTGCCAGCAGCTTGGGGCAGGCCATCTATGGCTACACCTTC
TRBV6-1	TRBJ1-2	TRBD1	.	CATRTQGADGYTF	TGTGCCACCAGGACCCAGGGGGCGGATGGCTACACCTTC
TRBV30	TRBJ1-2	.	.	CAWSPGGYGYTF	TGTGCCTGGAGCCCCGGAGGGTATGGCTACACCTTC
TRBV7-2	TRBJ2-5	TRBD1	once	CASSPLRDRGHETQYF	TGTGCCAGCAGCCCCCTTAGGGACAGGGGGCATGAGACCCAGTACTTC
TRBV7-2	TRBJ2-3	TRBD2	.	CASSFRTSGSTDTQYF	TGTGCCAGCAGCTTCAGGACTAGCGGGAGCACAGATACGCAGTATTTT
TRBV5-6	TRBJ2-7	TRBD1	.	CASSQGTGYEQYF	TGTGCCAGCAGTCAGGGGACAGGTTACGAGCAGTACTTC
TRBV15	TRBJ2-1	TRBD2	few	CATSRGLADQFF	TGTGCCACCAGCAGAGGACTAGCGGATCAGTTCTTC
TRBV28	TRBJ2-2	TRBD2	.	CASSLFRGLAENTGELFF	TGTGCCAGCAGTTTATTCAGGGGACTAGCCGAGAACACCGGGGAGCTGTTTTTT
TRBV29-1	TRBJ2-7	.	.	CSVEDWGSPEQYF	TGCAGCGTTGAAGATTGGGGGTCCCCCGAGCAGTACTTC
TRBV19	TRBJ1-1	.	few	CASRHSTEAFF	TGTGCCAGTAGACACAGCACTGAAGCTTTCTTT
TRBV27	TRBJ1-1	.	.	CASIGANTEAFF	TGTGCCTCAATTGGGGCTAACACTGAAGCTTTCTTT
TRBV5-1	TRBJ2-1	.	.	CASSLAEGSTSEQFF	TGCGCCAGCAGCTTGGCGGAGGGGAGCACAAGCGAGCAGTTCTTC